The 30 T cell receptor beta chains reported below all come from one sample, sequenced in a study of T cell responses to AZD1222 COVID-19 vaccine. Measured with immunoSEQ multiplex PCR; TCRdb has only the in-frame clones, and not every one. The table has 110,000 or so clones, roughly 89% seen once; the top ten hold 6.5% to 7.5%. The source was peripheral blood, collected 28 days after the second AZD1222 dose. Receptor source: an adult who received the AZD1222 COVID-19 vaccine.

The V and J genes are TRBV19 and TRBJ1-5, with 10 bases aligning to TRBD1. The CDR3 is made up of 16 amino acids. Germline V gene sequence: CDR1 LNHDA, CDR2 SQIVND (reference sequence). The J segment lost 9 bases and the V segment lost 5 bases, leaving 13 bases of the junction unmatched. The CDR3 DNA reads as TGTGCCAGTAGTCTACATACCGGGACAGGGGAAGTGCCCCAGCATTTT. Translation: CASSLHTGTGEVPQHF.

This clone was seen a handful of times. This rearrangement joins TRBV2 to TRBJ1-5; 10 bases fit TRBD1. The CDR3 runs 14 residues. The germline V gene has CDR1 SNHLY and CDR2 FYNNEI. J lost 7 bases, V lost 4 bases, and 4 bases had no gene match. The CDR3 sequence is CASSGQGARQPQHF. The CDR3 region has the DNA TGTGCCAGCAGTGGACAGGGGGCGCGGCAGCCCCAGCATTTT.

The chain carries TRBV7-2 and TRBJ2-1; maybe TRBD2 (6 bases). The V gene lost 5 bases and the J gene lost 2 bases, with 13 bases spanning the gap. The germline CDR1 and CDR2 sequences are SGHTA and FQGNSA. The CDR3 sequence is 15 residues long. CDR3 sequence (DNA): TGTGCCAGCAGCCCTACTAGCCGCCCCTACAATGAGCAGTTCTTC. It translates to CASSPTSRPYNEQFF. Supplemented by reference TRBV7-2 and TRBJ2-1, the full variable domain reads GAGVSQSPSNKVTEKGKDVELRCDPISGHTALYWYRQSLGQGLEFLIYFQGNSAPDKSGLPSDRFSAERTGGSVSTLTIQRTQQEDSAVYLCASSPTSRPYNEQFFGPGTRLTVL.

The rearrangement joins TRBV7-3 to TRBJ1-1; D unresolved. The V end was cut by 3 bases, the J end by 3 bases, with 8 bases between. The CDR3 length is 13 residues. CDR1 and CDR2 from the germline V gene are SGHTA and FQGTGA. As DNA, the CDR3 is TGTGCCAGCAGCTTTCTGAGGGACACTGAAGCTTTCTTT. It is translated as CASSFLRDTEAFF.

This rearrangement joins TRBV28 to TRBJ2-7; D possibly corresponds to TRBD1 (5 bases). The germline CDR1 and CDR2 sequences are MDHEN and SYDVKM. Trimming left V 6 bases short and J 3 bases short, with 6 bases between. The CDR3 contains 11 residues. CDR3 residues: CASRGHYEQYF. DNA of the CDR3: TGTGCCAGCAGGGGGCACTACGAGCAGTACTTC.

V and J are TRBV19 and TRBJ1-1, with 7 nucleotides matching TRBD1. The CDR3 length is 15 residues. Trimming took 5 bases from V and 4 from J; bases not matched to a gene: 10. Germline values: CDR1 LNHDA, CDR2 SQIVND (reference sequence). The CDR3 DNA reads TGTGCCAGTAGTTGGCCCCGACAGGGCTCCACTGAAGCTTTCTTT. Protein: CASSWPRQGSTEAFF.

CDR3 sequence reads: CASSLAPTSGGQETQYF. The CDR3 DNA sequence: TGTGCCAGCAGCTTAGCGCCCACTAGCGGGGGCCAAGAGACCCAGTACTTC. The chain uses TRBV7-6 and TRBJ2-5; 11 bases agree with TRBD2. Germline V gene sequence: CDR1 SGHVS, CDR2 FNYEAQ. V dropped 0 bases and J dropped 1; count of bases not matched to a gene: 4. The CDR3 sequence is 17 residues long.

J is TRBJ1-1 and V is TRBV28, with D unresolved. The CDR3 length is 14 residues. Germline V gene data show CDR1 as MDHEN and CDR2 as SYDVKM. Trimming left V 6 bases short and J 0 bases short, with 11 bases between. The DNA of the CDR3 is TGTGCCAGCAGCTTGACAAGTCTGAACACTGAAGCTTTCTTT. Translated, it gives CASSLTSLNTEAFF.

The chain couples TRBV19 to TRBJ1-3; D not certain. In germline, CDR1 is LNHDA, CDR2 SQIVND (reference sequence). The CDR3 totals 14 residues. V was trimmed by 2 bases and J by 2 bases, leaving 7 bases between them. CDR3 sequence (DNA): TGTGCCAGTAGTATAATGGCGGCTGGAAACACCATATATTTT. Protein sequence: CASSIMAAGNTIYF.

The chain is built from TRBV29-1 and TRBJ1-1; 12 bases are a match to TRBD1. The CDR3 is 16 amino acids. The germline CDR1 and CDR2 sequences are SQVTM and ANQGSEA. J gave up 5 bases and V 1 base, and 8 bases lay outside the gene matches. CDR3 sequence (DNA): TGCAGCGTTGAAGGCCGGGGGGACAGGGGGCAAACTGAAGCTTTCTTT. This translates into CSVEGRGDRGQTEAFF.

This clone has only one observation. V and J are TRBV11-3 and TRBJ2-6; D not resolved. CDR1 and CDR2 (germline): SGHNT, YENEEA. Trimming stripped 0 bases from V and 0 bases from J, with 6 bases between. The CDR3 runs to 16 residues. CDR3 region: CASSLEPSSGANVLTF. CDR3 DNA: TGTGCCAGCAGCTTAGAGCCGAGCTCTGGGGCCAACGTCCTGACTTTC.

The V call is TRBV5-1, the J call TRBJ1-4; the D is unclear. Germline lookup yields CDR1 SGHRS and CDR2 YFSETQ. Between the trimmed V and J ends, which lost 2 bases and 6 bases, there was a span of 14 bases. The CDR3 length is 15 residues. The CDR3 DNA reads as TGCGCCAGCAGCTTCGGGCCGACAAGGGATGAAAAACTGTTTTTT. Translation gives CASSFGPTRDEKLFF.

The J gene is TRBJ1-4, the V gene TRBV4-2, with 7 bases fitting TRBD1. Losses at the gene ends were 4 bases for V and 7 bases for J; bases not matched to a gene: 9. Germline V gene data show CDR1 as LGHNA and CDR2 as YNFKEQ. The CDR3 has 15 residues. DNA for the CDR3: TGTGCCAGCAGCCCGAAGACAGGGCCCAGTGAAAAACTGTTTTTT. Its protein product is CASSPKTGPSEKLFF.

This clone was detected once. The chain carries TRBV6-6 and TRBJ2-1; 11 bases are a match to TRBD2. V lost 4 bases and J lost 7; bases outside the gene matches: 6. Germline V gives CDR1 MNHNY, CDR2 SVGAGI (reference sequence). This CDR3 region has 15 residues. CDR3 bases: TGTGCCAGCAGTTTCCGACTAGCGGGGTCGAATGAGCAGTTCTTC. Residues: CASSFRLAGSNEQFF.

This chain links TRBV19 with TRBJ1-2; TRBD1 might be the D (6 bases). Germline CDR1 reads LNHDA; CDR2 reads SQIVND (reference sequence). V was shortened by 10 bases and J by 2 bases, with 14 bases between the two germline ends. This CDR3 region has 13 residues. DNA for the CDR3: TGTGCCACCCTACGGCAGGGGAACTATGGCTACACCTTC. Translated, it gives CATLRQGNYGYTF.

The J gene is TRBJ2-7, the V gene TRBV4-1; possibly TRBD1 or TRBD2 for D (5 bases each). The CDR3 runs 13 residues. Between the trimmed V and J ends, which lost 1 base and 3 bases, there was a span of 7 bases. In germline, CDR1 is MGHRA, CDR2 YSYEKL. CDR3 DNA sequence: TGCGCCAGCAGCCAAGGGGGGTTCTACGAGCAGTACTTC. Its translation is CASSQGGFYEQYF.

CDR3 nucleotides: TGTGCCTGGTTGGAGGGAGGAGAGACCCAGTACTTC. Protein product: CAWLEGGETQYF. This chain connects TRBV30 to TRBJ2-5; TRBD2 is a possible D gene (6 bases). V dropped 5 bases and J dropped 4 bases, with 11 bases sitting between them. This CDR3 is 12 amino acids long. The germline V gene has CDR1 GTSNPN and CDR2 SVGIG (reference sequence).

The chain uses TRBV30 and TRBJ1-1; D gene uncertain. The CDR3 is made up of 15 amino acids. Germline V gene lookup returns CDR1 GTSNPN and CDR2 SVGIG (reference sequence). The germline V and J ends were trimmed by 0 bases and 4 bases, with 15 bases remaining between them. Here the CDR3 DNA reads TGTGCCTGGAGTGTAGGCCCGGCTAAGGTCACTGAAGCTTTCTTT. It specifies CAWSVGPAKVTEAFF.

The chain links TRBV13 to TRBJ2-1; D is perhaps TRBD1 or TRBD2 (6 bases each). Trimming cost V 7 bases and J 0 bases, with 16 bases left between them. Germline V gene sequence: CDR1 PRHDT, CDR2 FYEKMQ (reference sequence). The CDR3 loop spans 16 amino acids. In DNA, the CDR3 is TGTGCCAGCACCGAAACAGGGAGGAGCTCCTACAATGAGCAGTTCTTC. This translates into CASTETGRSSYNEQFF.

The table lists this clone with a few counts. This sequence joins TRBV9 and TRBJ2-2; D unclear. CDR3 length: 14 residues. Germline V gene sequence: CDR1 SGDLS, CDR2 YYNGEE. Trimming took off 0 bases at V and 0 bases at J, with 3 bases between the two ends. The CDR3 protein is CASSVVSNTGELFF. DNA for the CDR3: TGTGCCAGCAGCGTAGTATCGAACACCGGGGAGCTGTTTTTT.

The gene calls are TRBV28 and TRBJ2-1, with 14 bases fitting TRBD2. Trimming removed 2 bases from V and 6 bases from J; junction bases left unmatched: 12. The CDR3 runs 19 residues. Germline V gene sequence: CDR1 MDHEN, CDR2 SYDVKM. The CDR3 sequence: CASSLPGLAGDPQGNEQFF. DNA of the CDR3: TGTGCCAGCAGTTTACCGGGACTAGCGGGAGACCCCCAGGGCAATGAGCAGTTCTTC.

V usage is TRBV24-1 and J usage is TRBJ2-3; D is perhaps TRBD1 (6 bases). Between the trimmed V and J ends, which lost 1 base and 2 bases, there was a span of 9 bases. The CDR3 is made up of 15 amino acids. Per germline, CDR1 KGHDR and CDR2 SFDVKD. CDR3 protein: CATSDLQGDTDTQYF. The CDR3 nucleotides are TGTGCCACCAGTGATTTACAGGGTGACACAGATACGCAGTATTTT.

The chain uses TRBV29-1 and TRBJ1-1; 9 bases fit TRBD1. Per germline, CDR1 SQVTM and CDR2 ANQGSEA. V dropped 6 bases and J dropped 5; count of bases not matched to a gene: 7. This CDR3 is built from 13 residues. The CDR3 is CSVRTGGRTEAFF. The CDR3 bases are TGCAGCGTCCGCACAGGGGGCCGGACTGAAGCTTTCTTT.

The chain couples TRBV9 to TRBJ2-3; possible D gene TRBD2, 6 bases. The germline CDR1 and CDR2 sequences are SGDLS and YYNGEE. V dropped 4 bases and J dropped 1 base, with 13 bases sitting between them. The CDR3 consists of 15 residues. Here the CDR3 reads CASSHQRVRTDTQYF. In DNA form, the CDR3 reads TGTGCCAGCAGCCATCAGCGGGTACGCACAGATACGCAGTATTTT.

The gene calls are TRBV27 and TRBJ1-5; perhaps TRBD1 as D (6 bases). V was cut by 6 bases and J by 5 bases, with 17 bases left in between. Germline CDR1 MNHEY, CDR2 SMNVEV (reference sequence). The CDR3 is 15 residues long. This CDR3 is CASSPWEQGDQPQHF. CDR3 sequence (DNA): TGTGCCAGCAGCCCATGGGAACAGGGCGATCAGCCCCAGCATTTT.

The gene calls are TRBV5-1 and TRBJ2-6; perhaps TRBD2 as D (5 bases). This CDR3 region has 17 residues. V lost 1 base to trimming and J lost 0 bases, with 11 bases between them. CDR1 is SGHRS and CDR2 is YFSETQ in the germline V gene. CDR3 nucleotide sequence: TGCGCCAGCAGCTTGTTGTCCGGGGTCTCTGGGGCCAACGTCCTGACTTTC. This gives the protein CASSLLSGVSGANVLTF.

The V and J genes are TRBV7-6 and TRBJ2-5, with 9 bases aligning to TRBD2. Unmatched junction bases numbered 11, after V lost 5 bases and J lost 1 base. This CDR3 has 17 residues. Germline V CDR1 and CDR2: SGHVS, FNYEAQ. The CDR3 loop is CASSLDWAGGLQETQYF. The CDR3 DNA reads as TGTGCCAGCAGCCTAGATTGGGCGGGGGGGCTCCAAGAGACCCAGTACTTC.

The chain is built from TRBV18 and TRBJ1-3; perhaps TRBD1 as D (5 bases). Germline V lookup: CDR1 KGHSH, CDR2 LQKENI. Trimming pared 3 bases from V and 0 bases from J, leaving 27 bases between. The CDR3 is made up of 21 amino acids. This CDR3 is CASSPQPGAGPERTSGNTIYF. The CDR3 coding sequence is TGTGCCAGCTCACCCCAACCCGGGGCAGGGCCCGAGCGGACCTCTGGAAACACCATATATTTT. The full variable domain, rest sourced from reference TRBV18 and TRBJ1-3, is NAGVMQNPRHLVRRRGQEARLRCSPMKGHSHVYWYRQLPEEGLKFMVYLQKENIIDESGMPKERFSAEFPKEGPSILRIQQVVRGDSAAYFCASSPQPGAGPERTSGNTIYFGEGSWLTVV.

This chain uses TRBV6-5 with TRBJ1-1; unclear D gene. This CDR3 spans 13 amino acids. Germline CDR1 MNHEY, CDR2 SVGAGI. V lost 0 bases, J lost 2 bases, and 4 bases lay in between. Here the CDR3 reads CASSYSDNTEAFF. CDR3 in DNA: TGTGCCAGCAGTTACTCGGATAACACTGAAGCTTTCTTT.

V gene TRBV27 combines with J gene TRBJ2-7; 9 nucleotides align to TRBD1. Trimming took 4 bases from V and 5 from J; bases not matched to a gene: 9. This CDR3 has 15 residues. Germline V gene sequence: CDR1 MNHEY, CDR2 SMNVEV (reference sequence). CDR3 region: CASSSQGQGLNEQYF. The DNA of the CDR3 is TGTGCCAGCAGTTCGCAGGGACAGGGTCTGAACGAGCAGTACTTC.